The 24 T cell receptor beta chains reported below all come from one sample, sequenced in a study of T-cell reconstitution after alpha-beta-depleted transplantation in children (dated by TCRdb to between 2015 and 2016). Library creation used PCR. TCRdb names Illumina HiSeq 2500 as the instrument used. TCR library preparation used molecular barcoding, with unique molecular identifiers applied to normalize quantification of the TCRbeta repertoire. TCRdb's own reprocessing of the public reads used fastp at Q25 and MiXCR and kept productive beta chains. All rows with the same CDR3 protein become a single entry with the most common DNA and genes. Counted in this sample were 200,000 or so distinct CDR3 sequences; 5.5% to 7% of them appeared once. Jointly, the top ten make up about 4.3% of the sample. In light of the paper, this sample's treatment or condition label describes: allogeneic hematopoietic cell transplantation with graft depleted of TCRalphabeta T cells and CD19 B cells.

The input for sequencing was PBMCs, taken before TCRalphabeta/CD19-depleted stem cell transplant. The source is a girl younger than two with combined immunodeficiency, due to receive a stem cell transplant.

In this sample, this clonotype turned up many times. This chain links TRBV20-1 with TRBJ2-5, with 7 positions matching TRBD2. Germline lookup yields CDR1 DFQATT and CDR2 SNEGSKA (reference sequence). Trimming removed 6 bases from V and 5 bases from J; junction bases left unmatched: 6. CDR3 length equals 12 residues. CDR3 DNA: TGCAGTGCCCGGACTAGTTTGGAGACCCAGTACTTC. It is translated as CSARTSLETQYF.

This clonotype was observed many times. The chain joins TRBV4-2 to TRBJ2-7; D remains unclear. Per the germline V gene, CDR1 is LGHNA and CDR2 is YNFKEQ. V dropped 0 bases and J dropped 2 bases, with 8 bases sitting between them. The length of the CDR3 is 14 residues. The CDR3 DNA follows: TGTGCCAGCAGCCAAGATCAAGGTACCTACGAGCAGTACTTC. Its translation is CASSQDQGTYEQYF.

This clonotype was counted at least ten times. The chain has TRBV7-6 and TRBJ1-4, with D possibly matching TRBD1 (6 bases). Germline lookup yields CDR1 SGHVS and CDR2 FNYEAQ. CDR3 length: 15 amino acids. With 4 bases removed from V and 9 bases from J, the gap between germline ends came to 18 bases. CDR3 sequence: CASSSSRDGGQKLFF. DNA of the CDR3: TGTGCCAGCAGCTCCTCTAGGGACGGGGGCCAAAAACTGTTTTTT. The whole variable domain, remainder taken from reference TRBV7-6 and TRBJ1-4, is GAGVSQSPRYKVTKRGQDVALRCDPISGHVSLYWYRQALGQGPEFLTYFNYEAQQDKSGLPNDRFSAERPEGSISTLTIQRTEQRDSAMYRCASSSSRDGGQKLFFGSGTQLSVL.

Many counts were recorded for this clonotype. The final CDR3 position lacks the conserved phenylalanine or tryptophan, pointing to a likely read error. It is unclear where the CDR3 begins or ends on the DNA, so no DNA is shown, and the CDR3 is as TCRdb lists it. The V call is TRBV28, the J call TRBJ2-3; the D call of TRBD1 is as the table states it, not checked on the DNA. Germline CDR1 reads MDHEN; CDR2 reads SYDVKM. Including both end residues, the CDR3 is 10 amino acids long. The CDR3 spells CASSPQDGQG.

As for this clonotype: This may stem from a read error, because a much larger clone lies one nucleotide away. The chain carries TRBV29-1 and TRBJ2-7, with 7 bases identical to TRBD2. The CDR3 spans 15 residues. Germline values: CDR1 SQVTM, CDR2 ANQGSEA. DNA for the CDR3: TGCAGCGTTGAGGGCGGGAGCGGCAGCTCCTACGAGGAGTACTTC. It is translated as CSVEGGSGSSYEEYF.

This clonotype showed up many times. This rearrangement joins TRBV4-3 to TRBJ2-1; the match to TRBD2 covers 8 bases. V shed 0 bases, J shed 4 bases, and the junction held 8 bases outside the gene matches. The germline V gene encodes CDR1 LGHNA and CDR2 YSLEER. This CDR3 spans 17 amino acids. Here the CDR3 DNA reads TGCGCCAGCAGCCAAGATAAGTGGCTAGCGGGTTACAATGAGCAGTTCTTC. Translation: CASSQDKWLAGYNEQFF.

The sample holds many counts of this clonotype. This rearrangement joins TRBV6-2 or TRBV6-3 to TRBJ1-5; the D gene is possibly TRBD1 (6 bases). Germline values: CDR1 MNHEY, CDR2 SVGEGT. This CDR3 is 19 amino acids long. The germline V and J ends were trimmed by 4 bases and 1 base, with 23 bases remaining between them. The CDR3 sequence is CASSLVGGFGEESNQPQHF. The CDR3 nucleotides read TGTGCCAGCAGTTTGGTAGGGGGATTTGGTGAAGAAAGCAATCAGCCCCAGCATTTT.

This clonotype was recorded at least ten times. This chain uses TRBV20-1 with TRBJ2-3; D remains unclear. This CDR3 has 15 residues. Germline values: CDR1 DFQATT, CDR2 SNEGSKA (reference sequence). The V end was cut by 0 bases, the J end by 1 base, with 11 bases between. The CDR3 loop reads CSARDLGGGTDTQYF. Here the CDR3 DNA reads TGCAGTGCTAGAGATCTAGGTGGCGGCACAGATACGCAGTATTTT.

The CDR3 sequence is CASSLMLAGVQETQYF. CDR3 sequence (DNA): TGTGCCAGCAGCTTGATGTTAGCGGGGGTCCAAGAGACCCAGTACTTC. V usage is TRBV5-6 and J usage is TRBJ2-5; 9 bases fit TRBD2. The germline CDR1 and CDR2 sequences are SGHDT and YYEEEE. There are 16 residues in the CDR3. The trim removed 1 base at V and 1 base at J, leaving 5 bases unmatched.

This clonotype showed up just a few times. This chain's CDR3 is CSALGQGIYNEQFF. The CDR3 DNA sequence: TGCAGCGCCCTGGGACAGGGGATTTACAATGAGCAGTTCTTC. V gene TRBV29-1 combines with J gene TRBJ2-1, with 10 bases fitting TRBD1. The V segment lost 7 bases and the J segment 4 bases; nucleotides outside the gene matches: 7. The CDR3 consists of 14 residues. The germline gives CDR1 SQVTM, CDR2 ANQGSEA.

This clonotype was detected ten times or more. The chain couples TRBV11-1 to TRBJ2-1, with D possibly being TRBD1 or TRBD2 (5 bases each). The CDR3 is 14 residues long. Trimming stripped 8 bases from V and 2 bases from J, with 13 bases between. CDR1 SGHAT and CDR2 FQDESV come from the germline V gene (reference sequence). The CDR3 loop reads CASGPGPTYNEQFF. The CDR3 DNA is TGTGCCAGCGGGCCGGGACCAACCTACAATGAGCAGTTCTTC.

This clonotype was seen a handful of times. The chain carries TRBV7-9 and TRBJ2-7; D gene ambiguous. Looked up from germline, CDR1 is SEHNR and CDR2 is FQNEAQ (reference sequence). Trimming took off 6 bases at V and 7 bases at J, with 13 bases between the two ends. This CDR3 comprises 12 residues. CDR3 nucleotide sequence: TGTGCCAGCAGTTCAGGACCGAAAGAGCAGTACTTC. The encoded protein is CASSSGPKEQYF.

This clonotype was recorded many times. The genes are TRBV29-1 and TRBJ2-2; 7 nucleotides match TRBD2. The CDR3 extends over 14 amino acids. V shed 6 bases and J 3 bases; nucleotides not matched to a gene: 7. The germline V gene encodes CDR1 SQVTM and CDR2 ANQGSEA. In DNA form, the CDR3 reads TGCAGCGTAAATGCAGGGAGGGACACCGGGGAGCTGTTTTTT. This translates into CSVNAGRDTGELFF.

This clonotype was picked up many times. The J gene is TRBJ2-3, the V gene TRBV9; 8 bases map to TRBD2. V trimming: 0 bases; J trimming: 5 bases; junction bases outside the gene matches: 5. The CDR3 has 15 amino acids. Germline V gene data show CDR1 as SGDLS and CDR2 as YYNGEE. The CDR3 nucleotides are TGTGCCAGCAGCGTAGTAGGTCTAGCGGGAGATACGCAGTATTTT. Residues: CASSVVGLAGDTQYF.

At least ten counts were recorded for this clonotype. The V gene is TRBV14, the J gene TRBJ2-1, with 14 bases that match TRBD2. From germline, CDR1 is SGHDN and CDR2 FVKESK. The ends lost 3 bases at V and 0 bases at J; junction bases unmatched: 7. The length of the CDR3 is 19 residues. The CDR3 here is CASSQRGLAGGSSYNEQFF. The DNA for the CDR3 is TGTGCCAGCAGCCAGAGAGGACTAGCGGGGGGAAGCTCCTACAATGAGCAGTTCTTC.

This clonotype was seen ten or more times. This sequence joins TRBV12-3 or TRBV12-4 and TRBJ1-6, with a possible D match to TRBD1 (6 bases). The V end was cut by 3 bases, the J end by 5 bases, with 8 bases between. The CDR3 totals 14 residues. CDR3 in DNA: TGTGCCAGCAGTTTCGGACAGAATAATTCACCCCTCCACTTT. It yields the protein CASSFGQNNSPLHF.

There are many counts of this clonotype. This chain joins TRBV7-8 and TRBJ2-7, with D maybe TRBD2 (6 bases). Germline V gene lookup returns CDR1 SGHVS and CDR2 FQNEAQ. V was trimmed by 2 bases and J by 4 bases, leaving 9 bases between them. This CDR3 is 13 amino acids long. The CDR3: CASSLWGVYEQYF. Here the CDR3 DNA reads TGTGCCAGCAGCTTATGGGGGGTTTACGAGCAGTACTTC.

This sequence joins TRBV9 and TRBJ2-7, with D perhaps TRBD2 (7 bases). Trimming removed 7 bases from V and 5 bases from J, with 16 bases in between. This CDR3 is built from 13 residues. CDR1 is SGDLS and CDR2 is YYNGEE in the germline V gene. DNA for the CDR3: TGTGCCAGCGGGTCCGGGGGGCGCGACGAGCAGTACTTC. It codes for CASGSGGRDEQYF.

This clonotype was recorded at least ten times. This chain links TRBV14 with TRBJ2-2, with 8 bases aligning to TRBD1. This CDR3 has 14 amino acids. J lost 5 bases, V lost 4 bases, and 3 bases had no gene match. The germline CDR1 and CDR2 sequences are SGHDN and FVKESK. This CDR3 reads CASSLQGDTGELFF. CDR3 DNA: TGTGCCAGCAGCCTACAGGGGGATACCGGGGAGCTGTTTTTT.

This clonotype was recorded at least ten times. The V call is TRBV24-1, the J call TRBJ2-3, with D possibly TRBD1 on 5 matching bases. V lost 1 base and J 2 bases, leaving 9 bases between the germline ends. Germline CDR1 reads KGHDR; CDR2 reads SFDVKD. The CDR3 consists of 15 residues. Written as DNA, the CDR3 is TGTGCCACCAGTGATTTTCCCAGGGCCACAGATACGCAGTATTTT. Translating it yields CATSDFPRATDTQYF.

This chain uses TRBV3-1 with TRBJ2-7, with D possibly being TRBD2 (6 bases). With 8 bases removed from V and 0 bases from J, the gap between germline ends came to 17 bases. Germline values: CDR1 LGHDT, CDR2 YNNKEL (reference sequence). This CDR3 has 15 residues. CDR3 in amino acids: CASRRSSANSYEQYF. The DNA of the CDR3 is TGTGCCAGCCGGAGGTCTAGCGCAAACTCCTACGAGCAGTACTTC.

The J gene is TRBJ2-7, the V gene TRBV11-1; a possible D gene is TRBD1 (5 bases). V was shortened by 4 bases and J by 4 bases, with 11 bases between the two germline ends. This CDR3 is built from 13 residues. The V gene's germline CDR1 is SGHAT and CDR2 FQDESV (reference sequence). CDR3: CASSSPQEYEQYF. The CDR3 DNA is TGTGCCAGCAGCTCCCCACAGGAGTACGAGCAGTACTTC.

This clonotype was counted many times. V gene TRBV28 combines with J gene TRBJ2-3, with 10 bases that match TRBD2. Germline CDR1 reads MDHEN; CDR2 reads SYDVKM. V was pared by 2 bases and J by 0 bases, with 14 bases of the junction left unmatched. The CDR3 is 20 amino acids. The CDR3 spells CASSLIGTSVFQKSTDTQYF. The CDR3 nucleotides read TGTGCCAGCAGTTTAATCGGGACTAGCGTTTTTCAAAAGAGCACAGATACGCAGTATTTT.

This clonotype came up many times. The chain recombines TRBV4-3 with TRBJ2-7, with D possibly TRBD1 on 5 matching bases. V was shortened by 8 bases and J by 2 bases, with 16 bases between the two germline ends. In germline, CDR1 is LGHNA, CDR2 YSLEER. The CDR3 is 14 amino acids. CDR3 amino acids: CASRAGMGTYEQYF. CDR3 nucleotide sequence: TGCGCCAGCCGGGCAGGGATGGGAACCTACGAGCAGTACTTC.